This TCR beta chain was identified in a study of spatial heterogeneity in lung cancer (dated by TCRdb to the late 2010s). For context, the study as a whole: More beta-chain than alpha-chain transcripts were consistently detected, likely reflecting higher beta-chain transcript abundance. In the raw uncorrected reads, each unique combination of TCR and UMI appeared more than ten times on average. TCR alpha and beta repertoires were quantitatively compared across multiple tumor regions, matched nontumor lung and blood in non-small cell lung cancer. Nonsynonymous mutation counts, determined by whole-exome sequencing of tumor tissue, were related to features of the TCR repertoire. Both alpha and beta chains were TCR-sequenced in approximately 200 tumor regions, approximately 67 matched nontumor lung samples and 56 PBMC samples obtained at surgery.

This specimen's time point label, per the study, means: sample taken at primary tumor resection. TCR sequencing used whole RNA extracted from tumor and nontumor lung tissue, or from cryopreserved PBMC samples, without cell sorting. Donors were 65 to 85 patients with early-stage, untreated non-small cell lung cancer from the lung TRACERx cohort. Patients were selected for TCR sequencing only if sufficient RNA was available from at least two tumor regions. Trimming at the junction amounts to 0 bases on V and 1 base on J, and the germline ends lie 14 bases apart. The CDR1 and CDR2 encoded by the germline V gene are SGHRS and YFSETQ. Including the terminal cysteine and phenylalanine, the CDR3 comprises 16 residues. Only the CDR3 DNA stays, 48 bases, in frame from base 1. Broad study findings and their caveats: Confirming at a functional level the hypothesis that regional TCRs recognize regional mutations was considered to require additional single-cell paired TCR alpha and beta sequencing. Ubiquitous expanded tumor TCRs showed up in blood more often at tumor resection than at routine follow-up.

This clonotype showed up many times. The antigen it recognizes is unknown. Nothing much larger sits one base from this clone, and base qualities are not available. Library prep was done by 5' RACE. Sequencing relied on a NextSeq 500. To allow correction of PCR and sequencing errors, the TCR library protocol tagged every TCR cDNA molecule with a unique molecular identifier. Per the original workflow: TCR identification, UMI-based error correction and CDR3 extraction were performed with Decombinator tools. Expanded TCRs were defined as those above a frequency of 2 per 1,000, corresponding to the top 1% of the tumor frequency distribution. Each repertoire was subsampled 100 times to 5,000 TCRs, after which Renyi diversity was computed with the R vegan package. CDR3 similarity networks were constructed using string-kernel similarity of amino acid triplets, with links drawn between CDR3s whose pairwise similarity was above 0.82. Clones were called with MiXCR by TCRdb after fastp trimmed the public reads at Q25, and only in-frame beta chains were retained. Rows with a matching CDR3 protein are joined into one entry that keeps the most common DNA and genes. In this record, the V and J calls reflect TCRdb's handling and not the investigators' own analysis. The sample includes 19,000 or so distinct CDR3 sequences, with about 21% observed a single time. The leading ten clones occupy approximately 18% of the sample.

This TCR was recovered from a female donor with early-stage non-small cell lung cancer. This receptor chain uses TRBV5-1 and TRBJ2-7, and possibly TRBD2, on 6 matching bases. The input for sequencing was PBMCs, taken at surgery. The CDR3 in this case is CASSLGHRDSSYEQYF. The nucleotides are TGCGCCAGCAGCTTGGGACACCGGGACTCATCCTACGAGCAGTACTTC.